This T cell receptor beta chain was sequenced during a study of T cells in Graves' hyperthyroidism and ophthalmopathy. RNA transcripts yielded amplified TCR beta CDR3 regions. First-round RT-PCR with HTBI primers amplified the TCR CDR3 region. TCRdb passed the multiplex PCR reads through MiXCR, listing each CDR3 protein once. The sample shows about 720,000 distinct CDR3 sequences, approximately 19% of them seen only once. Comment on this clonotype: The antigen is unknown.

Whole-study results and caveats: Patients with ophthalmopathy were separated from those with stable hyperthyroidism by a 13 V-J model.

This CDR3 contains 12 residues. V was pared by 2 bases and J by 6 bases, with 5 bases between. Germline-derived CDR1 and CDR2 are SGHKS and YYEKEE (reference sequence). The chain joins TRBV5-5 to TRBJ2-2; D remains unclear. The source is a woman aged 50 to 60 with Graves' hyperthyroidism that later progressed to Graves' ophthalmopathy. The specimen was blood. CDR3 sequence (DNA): TGTGCCAGCAGCTTTGAGTCCGGGGAGCTGTTTTTT. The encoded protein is CASSFESGELFF. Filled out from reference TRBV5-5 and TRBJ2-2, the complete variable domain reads DAGVTQSPTHLIKTRGQQVTLRCSPISGHKSVSWYQQVLGQGPQFIFQYYEKEERGRGNFPDRFSARQFPNYSSELNVNALLLGDSALYLCASSFESGELFFGEGSRLTVL.